A selection of T cell receptor beta chains follows, all from one sample in a study of blood T cell repertoires in COVID-19. Generated by immunoSEQ multiplex PCR, the TCRdb table keeps only in-frame clones and is missing some. The sample includes under 50,000 clones, approximately 79% of them seen just once. Sequenced material: peripheral blood. The receptors here all came from an older man with acute or convalescent COVID-19. Both conserved end residues are part of each CDR3. Each record gives: clone size, V gene, CDR3 protein. Expanded clones are given a class, and other clones once, few, many or no size at all.

.	TRBV2	CASSLGSDSTF
once	TRBV7-9	CASSLVVGADNSPLHF
.	TRBV19	CASSTQGVRDTQYF
.	TRBV25-1	CASSGTDNQPQHF
.	TRBV27	CASSLGLAGGSSYEQYF
.	TRBV5-1	CASSLMDSRNTEAFF
few	TRBV9	CASSPTGGANYGYTF
.	TRBV4-2	CASSHGLAELTDTQYF
few	TRBV3-1/TRBV3-2	CASSQGRVGNQPQHF
.	TRBV11-3	CASSQRGHNTGELFF
.	TRBV29-1	CSVFSGRTGGPQETQYF
.	TRBV4-1	CASSQVAIQGSYYEQYF
.	TRBV10-2	CASILAGGDEQFF
.	TRBV4-1	CASSTHETRGLNTEAFF
.	TRBV7-9	CASRLEETQYF
.	TRBV21-1	CASSARDRGYGYTF
.	TRBV28	CASSFWTNSDTQYF
.	TRBV5-1	CASSPTEIYNSPLHF
.	TRBV7-3	CASGPDSLYEQYF
.	TRBV2	CASSTGQGNQPQHF
.	TRBV3-1/TRBV3-2	CASSPERAGGYGYTF
.	TRBV15	CATSRSQSTGDTGELFF
.	TRBV5-1	CASSLGNNQPQHF
.	TRBV20-1	CSASRRDQETQYF